This TCR beta chain was retrieved from a study of blood T cell repertoires in COVID-19. V was pared by 6 bases and J by 1 base, with 4 bases of the junction left unmatched. The length of the CDR3 is 14 residues. In germline, CDR1 is MNHEY, CDR2 SMNVEV (reference sequence). Produced via immunoSEQ multiplex PCR; TCRdb's table is partial and in-frame only. The sample has 200,000 to 250,000 clones, approximately 80% seen once. The chain has TRBV27 and TRBJ1-1; 8 bases line up with TRBD1. What was sequenced was PBMCs or T cells enriched from blood (not recorded which). The clonotype was recovered from a man aged 60-69 years who had recovered from COVID-19. The CDR3 here is CASRITGGNTEAFF. DNA of the CDR3: TGTGCCAGCAGGATAACAGGGGGGAACACTGAAGCTTTCTTT.